These 24 T cell receptor beta chains were sequenced from one sample in a study of T cell responses to AZD1222 COVID-19 vaccine. Produced via immunoSEQ multiplex PCR; TCRdb's table is partial and in-frame only. The sample includes around 130,000 clones, around 87% of them seen just once. The input for sequencing was peripheral blood, taken 28 days after the second AZD1222 dose. The receptors here all came from an adult who received the AZD1222 COVID-19 vaccine.

This clone showed up just once. J is TRBJ2-3 and V is TRBV11-3; TRBD2 agrees at 7 bases. Germline-derived CDR1 and CDR2 are SGHNT and YENEEA. CDR3 size: 15 residues. V lost 7 bases to trimming and J lost 4 bases; unmatched junction nucleotides: 11. In DNA, the CDR3 is TGTGCCAGCACCCGGACTTCTGCGGGGGCAGATACGCAGTATTTT. Translating gives CASTRTSAGADTQYF. Using reference TRBV11-3 and TRBJ2-3 for the parts outside the CDR3, the full variable domain is EAGVVQSPRYKIIEKKQPVAFWCNPISGHNTLYWYLQNLGQGPELLIRYENEEAVDDSQLPKDRFSAERLKGVDSTLKIQPAELGDSAVYLCASTRTSAGADTQYFGPGTRLTVL.

This clone was seen a few times. This chain joins TRBV11-2 and TRBJ2-1, with 8 bases lining up with TRBD2. The CDR3 spans 18 residues. V was pared by 1 base and J by 8 bases, with 16 bases of the junction left unmatched. Looked up from germline, CDR1 is SGHAT and CDR2 is FQNNGV. The CDR3 protein is CASSLVGPTWSGGDEQFF. In DNA, the CDR3 is TGTGCCAGCAGCTTAGTCGGCCCAACGTGGTCCGGGGGGGATGAGCAGTTCTTC.

The chain couples TRBV29-1 to TRBJ1-2; D possibly corresponds to TRBD1 (5 bases). V was cut by 2 bases and J by 7 bases, with 17 bases left in between. The CDR3 extends over 14 amino acids. Germline V CDR1 and CDR2: SQVTM, ANQGSEA. Here the CDR3 DNA reads TGCAGCGTTGAAAGGGGAGGGGAAGTGAGTGGCTACACCTTC. This gives the protein CSVERGGEVSGYTF.

The gene calls are TRBV5-4 and TRBJ2-3; D remains unclear. The CDR3 totals 14 residues. CDR1 SGHNT and CDR2 YYREEE come from the germline V gene (reference sequence). V lost 0 bases and J 2 bases, leaving 7 bases between the germline ends. CDR3 protein: CASSLGSHTDTQYF. The CDR3 DNA is TGTGCCAGCAGCTTGGGCTCCCACACAGATACGCAGTATTTT.

This sequence joins TRBV6-1 and TRBJ1-1; D unresolved. V dropped 1 base and J dropped 2 bases, with 11 bases sitting between them. CDR1 MNHNS and CDR2 SASEGT come from the germline V gene. This CDR3 is built from 15 residues. DNA for the CDR3: TGTGCCAGCAGTGAAGGATCATTAGTTAACACTGAAGCTTTCTTT. Protein product: CASSEGSLVNTEAFF.

The chain carries TRBV6-1 and TRBJ1-5; TRBD1 matches 8 bases. In germline, CDR1 is MNHNS, CDR2 SASEGT. V lost 3 bases to trimming and J lost 3 bases; unmatched junction nucleotides: 7. This CDR3 has 16 residues. The chain's CDR3 is CASSEMAGGNNQPQHF. CDR3 nucleotides: TGTGCCAGCAGTGAGATGGCAGGGGGCAACAATCAGCCCCAGCATTTT.

The chain uses TRBV4-3 and TRBJ2-3, with TRBD2 matching over 11 bases. CDR1 LGHNA and CDR2 YSLEER come from the germline V gene. This CDR3 spans 16 amino acids. The trim removed 1 base at V and 2 bases at J, leaving 2 bases unmatched. CDR3 sequence reads: CASSQASGGNTDTQYF. The CDR3 coding sequence is TGCGCCAGCAGCCAAGCTAGCGGGGGGAACACAGATACGCAGTATTTT.

V is TRBV28 and J is TRBJ1-2, with unresolved D. Germline CDR1 reads MDHEN; CDR2 reads SYDVKM. The CDR3 is 15 amino acids. V was trimmed by 6 bases and J by 0 bases, leaving 14 bases between them. The CDR3 protein is CASSGLGPPNYGYTF. CDR3 DNA: TGTGCCAGCAGCGGACTCGGGCCTCCTAACTATGGCTACACCTTC.

The gene calls are TRBV7-8 and TRBJ2-7; 7 bases are a match to TRBD1. This CDR3 is built from 16 residues. The germline gives CDR1 SGHVS, CDR2 FQNEAQ. The ends lost 4 bases at V and 2 bases at J; junction bases unmatched: 11. CDR3 nucleotides: TGTGCCAGCAGCTCCGATATACAGGGGACAACCTACGAGCAGTACTTC. Translation gives CASSSDIQGTTYEQYF.

This clone was recorded once. The chain joins TRBV11-3 to TRBJ1-6; no firm D call. This CDR3 spans 14 amino acids. The germline V gene encodes CDR1 SGHNT and CDR2 YENEEA. V lost 5 bases and J lost 5, with 10 bases in between. The chain's CDR3 is CASSKDGNNSPLHF. In DNA, the CDR3 is TGTGCCAGCAGCAAGGACGGAAATAATTCACCCCTCCACTTT.

This clone has just a few counts. The chain is built from TRBV30 and TRBJ2-7, with D maybe TRBD2 (6 bases). CDR1 and CDR2 from the germline V gene are GTSNPN and SVGIG (reference sequence). The CDR3 runs to 12 residues. The germline V and J ends were trimmed by 3 bases and 3 bases, with 9 bases remaining between them. CDR3 nucleotide sequence: TGTGCCTGGAGCTCCGGGGGCTACGAGCAGTACTTC. This sequence encodes CAWSSGGYEQYF.

J is TRBJ2-7 and V is TRBV12-3 or TRBV12-4; 7 bases line up with TRBD1. This CDR3 is 13 amino acids long. With 1 base clipped from V and 11 bases from J, the junction kept 8 bases outside the gene matches. CDR3 sequence (DNA): TGTGCCAGCAGTTTAGTAGGGCCAGGGGGAAAGTACTTC. Protein sequence: CASSLVGPGGKYF.

This chain connects TRBV9 to TRBJ1-2; D remains ambiguous. Germline V gene data show CDR1 as SGDLS and CDR2 as YYNGEE. V was shortened by 4 bases and J by 4 bases, with 14 bases between the two germline ends. The CDR3 spans 14 residues. The CDR3 here is CASSTAASRYGYTF. The DNA of the CDR3 is TGTGCCAGCAGCACGGCAGCCTCCCGCTATGGCTACACCTTC.

The chain combines TRBV20-1 with TRBJ1-5; tentatively, D is TRBD1 (5 bases). The V end was cut by 3 bases, the J end by 6 bases, with 9 bases between. The CDR3 consists of 12 residues. The germline V gene has CDR1 DFQATT and CDR2 SNEGSKA (reference sequence). The DNA of the CDR3 is TGCAGTGCTAGTGCAGGGCCTCAGCCCCAGCATTTT. It specifies CSASAGPQPQHF.

This chain uses TRBV7-9 with TRBJ1-2; D unresolved. The length of the CDR3 is 13 residues. V was cut by 3 bases and J by 4 bases, with 9 bases left in between. Germline V gene data show CDR1 as SEHNR and CDR2 as FQNEAQ (reference sequence). CDR3 nucleotide sequence: TGTGCCAGCAGCTTGGGCACAACCTATGGCTACACCTTC. It codes for CASSLGTTYGYTF.

CDR3 nucleotide sequence: TGTGCCAGCAGTGACAGGGGAGTAGAGACCCAGTACTTC. Protein: CASSDRGVETQYF. J is TRBJ2-5 and V is TRBV6-1; D is perhaps TRBD1 (6 bases). Germline CDR1 is MNHNS and CDR2 is SASEGT. This CDR3 region has 13 residues. The germline V and J ends were trimmed by 3 bases and 4 bases, with 9 bases remaining between them.

This clone was detected only once. The chain uses TRBV7-9 and TRBJ1-1, with TRBD1 matching over 8 bases. This CDR3 contains 14 residues. V dropped 1 base and J dropped 5; count of bases not matched to a gene: 3. Germline V CDR1 and CDR2: SEHNR, FQNEAQ (reference sequence). The CDR3, as DNA: TGTGCCAGCAGCTTAGGGACAGGGAGAACTGAAGCTTTCTTT. Residues: CASSLGTGRTEAFF.

In nucleotides, the CDR3 is TGTGCCAGCAGTCCCTGGGACGGATTCTACGAGCAGTACTTC. It specifies CASSPWDGFYEQYF. This sequence joins TRBV27 and TRBJ2-7, with D possibly called TRBD1 or TRBD2 (5 bases each). The V end was cut by 5 bases, the J end by 3 bases, with 14 bases between. Germline CDR1 is MNHEY and CDR2 is SMNVEV (reference sequence). The CDR3 loop spans 14 amino acids.

This sequence joins TRBV7-6 and TRBJ2-5; D call uncertain. V lost 3 bases, J lost 1 base, and 18 bases lay in between. Germline V gene lookup returns CDR1 SGHVS and CDR2 FNYEAQ. There are 17 residues in the CDR3. The CDR3 protein is CASSFRLLPTVQETQYF. CDR3 bases: TGTGCCAGCAGCTTCAGGTTACTGCCCACCGTCCAAGAGACCCAGTACTTC.

The J gene is TRBJ1-5, the V gene TRBV28; 9 bases align to TRBD1. This CDR3 spans 17 amino acids. Trimming at V came to 5 bases and at J to 7 bases, leaving 15 bases not matched to a gene. The germline CDR1 and CDR2 sequences are MDHEN and SYDVKM. The CDR3 nucleotides read TGTGCCAGCAGTATTCACCGGGACAGGGCCTTCGGGCAGCCCCAGCATTTT. Amino acid sequence: CASSIHRDRAFGQPQHF.

The gene calls are TRBV4-1 and TRBJ2-3; 9 bases line up with TRBD2. Looked up from germline, CDR1 is MGHRA and CDR2 is YSYEKL. Trimming took 3 bases from V and 5 from J; bases not matched to a gene: 6. This CDR3 contains 15 residues. As DNA, the CDR3 is TGCGCCAGCAGCCATGCGGGGGGGGCGATAGATACGCAGTATTTT. Protein: CASSHAGGAIDTQYF.

This clone was seen a few times. The DNA of the CDR3 is TGTGCCAGCAGGAAGGGGAGTACTAACAATGAGCAGTTCTTC. Protein sequence: CASRKGSTNNEQFF. The chain carries TRBV3-1 (or the pseudogene TRBV3-2) and TRBJ2-1, with D perhaps given as TRBD1 or TRBD2 (5 bases each). Trimming removed 6 bases from V and 5 bases from J, with 14 bases in between. Germline values: CDR1 LGHDT, CDR2 YNNKEL (reference sequence). The length of the CDR3 is 14 residues.

V and J are TRBV5-1 and TRBJ1-1; TRBD1 is a possible D gene (6 bases). The CDR3 spans 17 residues. V was pared by 2 bases and J by 1 base, with 18 bases between. Germline CDR1 and CDR2: SGHRS and YFSETQ. The CDR3 coding sequence is TGCGCCAGCAGCTTAATGGGGTCGGGGGCTAAGAACACTGAAGCTTTCTTT. Protein sequence: CASSLMGSGAKNTEAFF.

The V and J genes are TRBV2 and TRBJ2-7; D is uncertain. Trimming removed 1 base from V and 7 bases from J, with 11 bases in between. CDR1 is SNHLY, CDR2 FYNNEI, per germline. This CDR3 region has 13 residues. This chain's CDR3 is CASSEEPLREQYF. CDR3 sequence (DNA): TGTGCCAGCAGTGAAGAGCCCCTAAGGGAGCAGTACTTC.